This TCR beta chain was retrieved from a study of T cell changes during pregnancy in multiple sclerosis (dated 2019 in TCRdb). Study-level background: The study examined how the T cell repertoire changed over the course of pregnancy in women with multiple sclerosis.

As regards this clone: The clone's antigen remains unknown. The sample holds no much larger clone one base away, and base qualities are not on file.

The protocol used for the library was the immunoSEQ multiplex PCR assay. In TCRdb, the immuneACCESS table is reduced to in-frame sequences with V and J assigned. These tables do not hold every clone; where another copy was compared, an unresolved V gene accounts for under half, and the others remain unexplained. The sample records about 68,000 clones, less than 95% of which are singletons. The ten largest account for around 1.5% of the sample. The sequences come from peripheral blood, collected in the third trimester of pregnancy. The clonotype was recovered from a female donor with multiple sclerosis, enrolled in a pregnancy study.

The sequence in DNA is TGTGCCAGCAGCCCCGGGAGTGGGAATCAGCCCCAGCATTTT. This sequence encodes CASSPGSGNQPQHF. This receptor chain uses TRBV7-9 and TRBJ1-5, with the identity of the D gene unclear. The CDR1 and CDR2 encoded by the germline V gene (reference sequence) are SEHNR and FQNEAQ. Trimming costs V 5 bases and J 4 bases, and their ends lie 12 bases apart. The cysteine opens and the phenylalanine closes a CDR3 of 14 amino acids. Of all the DNA, just the CDR3 is kept, 42 bases in frame from base 1.